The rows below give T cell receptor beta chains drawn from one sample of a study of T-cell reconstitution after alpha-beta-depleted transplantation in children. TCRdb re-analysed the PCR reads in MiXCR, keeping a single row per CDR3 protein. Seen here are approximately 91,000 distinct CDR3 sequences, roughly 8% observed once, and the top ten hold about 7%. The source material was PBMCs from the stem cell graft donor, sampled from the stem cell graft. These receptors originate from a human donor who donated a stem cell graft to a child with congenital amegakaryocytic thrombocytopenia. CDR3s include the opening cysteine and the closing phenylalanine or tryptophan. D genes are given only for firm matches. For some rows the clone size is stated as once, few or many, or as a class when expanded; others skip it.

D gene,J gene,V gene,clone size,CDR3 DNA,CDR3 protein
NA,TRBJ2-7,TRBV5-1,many,TGCGCCAGCAGCACCGCGACGGGATTCGTCTACGAGCAGTACTTC,CASSTATGFVYEQYF
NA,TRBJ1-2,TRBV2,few,TGTGCCAGCAGTGACCGGGTGCAACTTGATGGCTACACCTTC,CASSDRVQLDGYTF
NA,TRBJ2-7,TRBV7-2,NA,TGTGCCAGCATCTCGGATGGGAACTACGAGCAGTACTTC,CASISDGNYEQYF
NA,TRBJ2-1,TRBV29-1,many,TGCAGCGTTGAAGGACTAGGGTTCTATGAGCAGTTCTTC,CSVEGLGFYEQFF
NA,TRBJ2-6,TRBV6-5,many,TGTGCCAGCAGTTACTCCTCTGGGGCCAACGTCCTGACTTTC,CASSYSSGANVLTF
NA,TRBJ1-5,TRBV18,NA,TGTGCCAGCTCGCTCCAAGGGCGTCCCCAGCATTTT,CASSLQGRPQHF
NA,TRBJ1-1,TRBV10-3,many,TGTGCCATCAGCCAACAGGGGAACACTGAAGCTTTCTTT,CAISQQGNTEAFF
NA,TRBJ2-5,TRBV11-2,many,TGTGCCAGCACCAATTCTAGGATGAATCTTGAAGAGACCCAGTACTTC,CASTNSRMNLEETQYF
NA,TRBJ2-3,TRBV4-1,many,TGCGCCAGCAGCCAAGGTGACCCCAGTGGGGCAGATACGCAGTATTTT,CASSQGDPSGADTQYF
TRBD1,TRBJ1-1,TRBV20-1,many,TGCAGTGCTTTCTCGATGGGACAGGGGTTAACTGAAGCTTTCTTT,CSAFSMGQGLTEAFF
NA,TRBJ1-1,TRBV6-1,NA,TGTGCCAGCGACAGTGGGGCCCCCCTACGTCGGACTGAAGCTTTCTTT,CASDSGAPLRRTEAFF
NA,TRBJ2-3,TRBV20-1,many,TGCAGTTTAACTAGGGGTGTTCCAGATACGCAGTATTTT,CSLTRGVPDTQYF
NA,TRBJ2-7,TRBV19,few,TGTGCCAGTAGTCCAATCGACCATTTTTTAGGGGAGCAGTACTTC,CASSPIDHFLGEQYF
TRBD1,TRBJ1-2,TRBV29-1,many,TGCAGCGTTGAAGAAACAGGGGTTGGCTACACCTTC,CSVEETGVGYTF